These 25 T cell receptor beta chains share one sample of origin, sequenced in a study of beta chain features in type 1 diabetes. Study-wide results and limits: Shortening that was moderate but significant affected the TCRB CDR3s of Type 1 diabetes patients in all four CD4+ subsets.

The antigens these receptors bind are not known. As every portion of the isolated RNA was reverse transcribed, the sequencing read expressed TCRB transcripts. Data came from immunoSEQ multiplex PCR; TCRdb stores just in-frame clones and leaves some out. The sample lists 400,000 or so clones; 9.6% were seen once. Sequencing was done on a sample of central memory CD4+ T cells from blood. Source of these receptors: a man between 25 and 39 years old with type 1 diabetes.

This clone was seen a few times. This chain joins TRBV7-9 and TRBJ2-1; a weak D match, TRBD2 (6 bases). CDR1 and CDR2 from the germline V gene are SEHNR and FQNEAQ (reference sequence). V shed 1 base and J shed 6 bases, with 19 bases lying between them. This CDR3 is built from 17 residues. The CDR3 spells CASSLGTSRMVANEQFF. CDR3 coding DNA: TGTGCCAGCAGCTTAGGTACTAGCCGGATGGTAGCCAATGAGCAGTTCTTC.

The sample holds a few counts of this clone. The gene calls are TRBV5-1 and TRBJ2-5, with 7 bases matching TRBD1. Germline values: CDR1 SGHRS, CDR2 YFSETQ. The CDR3 has 14 residues. The junction had 8 bases not matched to a gene; V was cut back by 4 bases and J by 5 bases. This chain's CDR3 is CASSPLTGLETQYF. The CDR3 DNA reads TGCGCCAGCAGCCCTTTGACAGGGTTGGAGACCCAGTACTTC. The entire variable domain, with the rest obtained from reference TRBV5-1 and TRBJ2-5, is as follows: KAGVTQTPRYLIKTRGQQVTLSCSPISGHRSVSWYQQTPGQGLQFLFEYFSETQRNKGNFPGRFSGRQFSNSRSEMNVSTLELGDSALYLCASSPLTGLETQYFGPGTRLLVL.

This clone was seen a few times. This sequence joins TRBV5-1 and TRBJ1-1; 9 bases line up with TRBD1. This CDR3 spans 13 amino acids. Trimming took 5 bases from V and 5 from J; bases not matched to a gene: 4. Germline V gene sequence: CDR1 SGHRS, CDR2 YFSETQ. CDR3 in DNA: TGCGCCAGCAGTCGGACAGGGGAAACTGAAGCTTTCTTT. Amino acid sequence: CASSRTGETEAFF.

This clone was observed at least ten times. This chain joins TRBV10-3 and TRBJ2-3; 7 nucleotides agree with TRBD1. CDR3 length: 13 residues. Germline assignment: CDR1 ENHRY and CDR2 SYGVKD. With 5 bases clipped from V and 6 bases from J, the junction kept 5 bases outside the gene matches. The CDR3 sequence is CAISLQGRDTQYF. DNA of the CDR3: TGTGCCATCAGTTTACAGGGGCGGGATACGCAGTATTTT.

This rearrangement joins TRBV2 to TRBJ1-5, with 9 bases aligning to TRBD1. In germline, CDR1 is SNHLY, CDR2 FYNNEI. The V segment lost 6 bases and the J segment 5 bases; nucleotides outside the gene matches: 5. The CDR3 consists of 14 residues. The CDR3 region is CASRGTGLDQPQHF. CDR3 nucleotides: TGTGCCAGCAGGGGGACAGGGTTAGATCAGCCCCAGCATTTT.

The chain links TRBV7-3 to TRBJ2-6; D uncertain. CDR1 is SGHTA and CDR2 is FQGTGA in the germline V gene. The CDR3 has 13 amino acids. V was trimmed by 5 bases and J by 5 bases, leaving 7 bases between them. CDR3 sequence (DNA): TGTGCCAGCAGCCCCCCCCGGGCCAACGTCCTGACTTTC. Encoded protein: CASSPPRANVLTF.

There are many counts of this clone. V and J are TRBV27 and TRBJ2-2; D uncertain. Looked up from germline, CDR1 is MNHEY and CDR2 is SMNVEV (reference sequence). Trimming removed 5 bases from V and 1 base from J, with 2 bases in between. The CDR3 extends over 12 amino acids. CDR3 nucleotide sequence: TGTGCCAGCAGTAAGAACACCGGGGAGCTGTTTTTT. The encoded protein is CASSKNTGELFF.

As for this clone: This specimen includes other DNA sequences encoding the same CDR3. The chain recombines TRBV4-3 with TRBJ1-1; D is undetermined. Trimming removed 0 bases at V and 3 bases at J, with 11 bases between. Germline V lookup: CDR1 LGHNA, CDR2 YSLEER. The CDR3 extends over 15 amino acids. The CDR3 nucleotides read TGCGCCAGCAGCCAAGATCTAAAAGGAGACACTGAAGCTTTCTTT. Translation: CASSQDLKGDTEAFF.

The gene calls are TRBV4-3 and TRBJ2-2, with D maybe TRBD2 (5 bases). Germline CDR1 LGHNA, CDR2 YSLEER. This CDR3 is 16 amino acids long. With 0 bases removed from V and 4 bases from J, the gap between germline ends came to 12 bases. The CDR3 nucleotides read TGCGCCAGCAGCCAAGAGAGGCTAGGGAGCACCGGGGAGCTGTTTTTT. Translated, it gives CASSQERLGSTGELFF.

This clone was counted between two and nine times. DNA for the CDR3: TGTGCCAGCAGCCAGGCCGGGACCCCGGAGCTGTTTTTT. Its translation is CASSQAGTPELFF. The chain combines TRBV7-2 with TRBJ2-2; D is perhaps TRBD1 or TRBD2 (5 bases each). CDR3 length: 13 residues. V was pared by 5 bases and J by 10 bases, with 14 bases between. Germline V gene sequence: CDR1 SGHTA, CDR2 FQGNSA.

The table lists this clone with a few counts. Other DNA sequences in this specimen translate into the identical CDR3. The chain has TRBV5-1 and TRBJ2-3; D is undetermined. V shed 0 bases and J shed 0 bases, with 5 bases lying between them. The CDR3 runs 14 residues. Germline assignment: CDR1 SGHRS and CDR2 YFSETQ. CDR3 sequence (DNA): TGCGCCAGCAGCTTGGGGCAGAGCACAGATACGCAGTATTTT. The encoded protein is CASSLGQSTDTQYF.

The chain recombines TRBV18 with TRBJ2-5, with 15 bases matching TRBD2. Germline loops: CDR1 KGHSH, CDR2 LQKENI. The J segment lost 1 base and the V segment lost 3 bases, leaving 3 bases of the junction unmatched. The CDR3 has 17 residues. The CDR3 nucleotides read TGTGCCAGCTCACCCGGGACTAGCGGGAGGCCCCAAGAGACCCAGTACTTC. This translates into CASSPGTSGRPQETQYF. The whole variable domain, filled in from reference TRBV18 and TRBJ2-5, reads NAGVMQNPRHLVRRRGQEARLRCSPMKGHSHVYWYRQLPEEGLKFMVYLQKENIIDESGMPKERFSAEFPKEGPSILRIQQVVRGDSAAYFCASSPGTSGRPQETQYFGPGTRLLVL.

This clone was detected only a few times. V gene TRBV2 combines with J gene TRBJ2-7; D unresolved. Germline V gives CDR1 SNHLY, CDR2 FYNNEI. Trimming removed 7 bases from V and 2 bases from J, with 9 bases in between. This CDR3 is 12 amino acids long. The CDR3 is CASKSRAYEQYF. The CDR3 DNA sequence: TGTGCCAGCAAGAGTAGGGCCTACGAGCAGTACTTC. The whole variable domain, filled in from reference TRBV2 and TRBJ2-7, reads EPEVTQTPSHQVTQMGQEVILRCVPISNHLYFYWYRQILGQKVEFLVSFYNNEISEKSEIFDDQFSVERPDGSNFTLKIRSTKLEDSAMYFCASKSRAYEQYFGPGTRLTVT.

This chain links TRBV11-2 with TRBJ2-4; possible D gene TRBD2, 6 bases. V lost 2 bases, J lost 5 bases, and 7 bases lay in between. CDR3 size: 13 residues. Germline CDR1 is SGHAT and CDR2 is FQNNGV. The CDR3: CASSLPGENIQYF. As DNA, the CDR3 is TGTGCCAGCAGCTTACCGGGGGAAAACATTCAGTACTTC.

The V gene is TRBV28, the J gene TRBJ2-1, with D unclear. CDR1 and CDR2 from the germline V gene are MDHEN and SYDVKM. The CDR3 covers 16 residues. Deletions cut 10 bases from V and 4 bases from J, with 23 bases between. CDR3 nucleotides: TGTGCCACCAAAACCACCCCGGGTCGTTTTTACAATGAGCAGTTCTTC. Encoded protein: CATKTTPGRFYNEQFF.

The V call is TRBV27, the J call TRBJ2-6; unclear D gene. V lost 9 bases, J lost 2 bases, and 8 bases lay in between. The CDR3 is made up of 13 amino acids. The germline CDR1 and CDR2 sequences are MNHEY and SMNVEV (reference sequence). The CDR3 sequence is CASRVAGANVLTF. In nucleotides, the CDR3 is TGTGCCAGTAGGGTAGCTGGGGCCAACGTCCTGACTTTC.

This clone was seen repeatedly, ten times or more. The rearrangement joins TRBV6-1 to TRBJ2-1; D gene ambiguous. This CDR3 is 13 amino acids long. Germline lookup yields CDR1 MNHNS and CDR2 SASEGT. V was trimmed by 3 bases and J by 4 bases, leaving 7 bases between them. The CDR3 protein is CASSEGRYNEQFF. In DNA form, the CDR3 reads TGTGCCAGCAGTGAGGGCAGATACAATGAGCAGTTCTTC.

Note on this clone: Mismatch with germline at one junction end may stem from a read error. The rearrangement joins TRBV7-7 to TRBJ2-3; either TRBD1 or TRBD2 may supply D (5 bases each). Germline V CDR1 and CDR2: SSHAT, FNYEAQ (reference sequence). The CDR3 extends over 13 amino acids. The DNA of the CDR3 is TGTGCTAGCAGCTTAATAGGGGAGGATACGCAGTATTTT. It yields the protein CASSLIGEDTQYF.

The chain employs TRBV7-8 and TRBJ2-7, with 12 bases that match TRBD2. With V trimmed by 6 bases and J by 3 bases, 6 bases remained unmatched. The germline V gene encodes CDR1 SGHVS and CDR2 FQNEAQ. The CDR3 totals 15 residues. The chain's CDR3 is CASSFGLAGIYEQYF. CDR3 nucleotide sequence: TGTGCCAGCAGTTTTGGACTAGCGGGGATCTACGAGCAGTACTTC.

The rearrangement links TRBV30 to TRBJ2-1, with D maybe TRBD2 (5 bases). Trimming removed 0 bases from V and 5 bases from J, with 14 bases in between. Germline V gives CDR1 GTSNPN, CDR2 SVGIG (reference sequence). CDR3 length: 15 amino acids. CDR3 DNA: TGTGCCTGGAGTGTCACCAGCGGTATGCACAATGAGCAGTTCTTC. Protein sequence: CAWSVTSGMHNEQFF.

This clone has a count of ten or more. Other DNA sequences in the sample encode the same CDR3. CDR3 DNA: TGTGCCAGCAGCTTAGCAGGGTCCCAAGAGACCCAGTACTTC. Translated, it gives CASSLAGSQETQYF. V gene TRBV7-2 combines with J gene TRBJ2-5; D gene ambiguous. Trimming took 0 bases from V and 1 from J, leaving 6 bases between them. The germline CDR1 and CDR2 sequences are SGHTA and FQGNSA. This CDR3 is built from 14 residues.

A few counts support this clone. Written as DNA, the CDR3 is TGTGCCAGCAGCTTAGACAGGGAGCGTAAAGAGACCCAGTACTTC. Protein product: CASSLDRERKETQYF. This chain joins TRBV7-2 and TRBJ2-5; D might be TRBD1 (6 bases). Germline assignment: CDR1 SGHTA and CDR2 FQGNSA. V was trimmed by 1 base and J by 3 bases, leaving 12 bases between them. This CDR3 region has 15 residues.

This clone was found a few times. This chain joins TRBV28 and TRBJ2-7; perhaps TRBD1 as D (5 bases). This CDR3 spans 14 amino acids. Between the trimmed V and J ends, which lost 6 bases and 2 bases, there was a span of 14 bases. Looked up from germline, CDR1 is MDHEN and CDR2 is SYDVKM. As DNA, the CDR3 is TGTGCCAGCAGGTCGGACACGTCTCCCTACGAGCAGTACTTC. Protein product: CASRSDTSPYEQYF.

J is TRBJ2-2 and V is TRBV9; no clear D. The CDR3 consists of 14 residues. V lost 3 bases and J lost 3, with 9 bases in between. Germline V gene sequence: CDR1 SGDLS, CDR2 YYNGEE. CDR3 protein: CASSAQMDTGELFF. The CDR3 coding sequence is TGTGCCAGCAGCGCCCAAATGGACACCGGGGAGCTGTTTTTT.

This clone showed up just a few times. The V gene is TRBV4-3, the J gene TRBJ1-1; D possibly corresponds to TRBD1 (5 bases). The CDR3 consists of 14 residues. The germline V gene encodes CDR1 LGHNA and CDR2 YSLEER. Trimming shortened V by 0 bases and J by 3 bases, and 8 bases separated the two germline ends. The CDR3: CASSQERGYTEAFF. CDR3 nucleotide sequence: TGCGCCAGCAGCCAAGAGAGGGGTTACACTGAAGCTTTCTTT.